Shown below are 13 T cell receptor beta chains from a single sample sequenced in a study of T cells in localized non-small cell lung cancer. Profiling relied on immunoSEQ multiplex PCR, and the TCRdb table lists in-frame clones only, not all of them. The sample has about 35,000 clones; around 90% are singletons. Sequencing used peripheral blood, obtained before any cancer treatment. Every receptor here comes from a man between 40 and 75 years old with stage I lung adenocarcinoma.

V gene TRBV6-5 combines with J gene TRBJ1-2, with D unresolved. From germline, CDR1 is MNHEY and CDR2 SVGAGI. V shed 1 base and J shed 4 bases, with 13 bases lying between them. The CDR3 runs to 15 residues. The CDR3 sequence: CASSYFPDGSYGYTF. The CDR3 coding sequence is TGTGCCAGCAGTTACTTCCCTGACGGATCCTATGGCTACACCTTC.

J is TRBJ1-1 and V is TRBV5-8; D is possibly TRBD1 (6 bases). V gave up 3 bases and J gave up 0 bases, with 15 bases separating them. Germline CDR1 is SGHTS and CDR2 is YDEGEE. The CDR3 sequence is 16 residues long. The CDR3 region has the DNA TGTGCCAGCAGCTCCGGGACAATTAACATGAACACTGAAGCTTTCTTT. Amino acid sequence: CASSSGTINMNTEAFF.

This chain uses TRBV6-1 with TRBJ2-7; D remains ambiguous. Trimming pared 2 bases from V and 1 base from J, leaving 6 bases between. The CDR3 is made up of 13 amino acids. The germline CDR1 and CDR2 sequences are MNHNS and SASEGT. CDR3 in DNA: TGTGCCAGCAGTGAACTGGCTTCCTACGAGCAGTACTTC. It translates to CASSELASYEQYF.

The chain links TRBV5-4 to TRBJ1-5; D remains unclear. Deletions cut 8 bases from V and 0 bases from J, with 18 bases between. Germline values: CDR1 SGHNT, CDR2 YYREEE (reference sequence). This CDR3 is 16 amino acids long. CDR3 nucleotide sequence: TGTGCCAGTACGCGGAGGGCCCTTATTAGCAATCAGCCCCAGCATTTT. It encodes CASTRRALISNQPQHF.

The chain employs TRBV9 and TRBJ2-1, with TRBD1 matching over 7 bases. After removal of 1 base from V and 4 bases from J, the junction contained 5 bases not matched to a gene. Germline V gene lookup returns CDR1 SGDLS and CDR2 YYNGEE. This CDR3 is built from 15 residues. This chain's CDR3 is CASSVTGEPYNEQFF. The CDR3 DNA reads TGTGCCAGCAGCGTAACAGGGGAACCGTACAATGAGCAGTTCTTC.

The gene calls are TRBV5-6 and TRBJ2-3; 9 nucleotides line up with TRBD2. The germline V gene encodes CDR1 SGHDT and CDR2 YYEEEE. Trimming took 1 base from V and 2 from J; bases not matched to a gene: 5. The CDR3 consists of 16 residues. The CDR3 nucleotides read TGTGCCAGCAGCTTGCAGCTAGCGGGAAACACAGATACGCAGTATTTT. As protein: CASSLQLAGNTDTQYF. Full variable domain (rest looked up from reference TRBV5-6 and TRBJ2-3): DAGVTQSPTHLIKTRGQQVTLRCSPKSGHDTVSWYQQALGQGPQFIFQYYEEEERQRGNFPDRFSGHQFPNYSSELNVNALLLGDSALYLCASSLQLAGNTDTQYFGPGTRLTVL.

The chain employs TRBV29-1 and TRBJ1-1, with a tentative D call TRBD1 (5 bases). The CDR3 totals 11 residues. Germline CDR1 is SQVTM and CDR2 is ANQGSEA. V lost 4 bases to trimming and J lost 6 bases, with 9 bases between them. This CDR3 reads CSVGRGAEAFF. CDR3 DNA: TGCAGCGTTGGTAGGGGCGCTGAAGCTTTCTTT.

CDR3 bases: TGTGCCAGCAGTGAAAGTGGGGGCGACTATGGCTACACCTTC. Protein product: CASSESGGDYGYTF. The chain has TRBV6-1 and TRBJ1-2, with D maybe TRBD1 (6 bases). Per the germline V gene, CDR1 is MNHNS and CDR2 is SASEGT. Trimming cost V 2 bases and J 3 bases, with 10 bases left between them. The length of the CDR3 is 14 residues.

The CDR3 reads CASSGGQGGQPQHF. As DNA, the CDR3 is TGTGCCAGCAGCGGGGGACAGGGCGGCCAGCCCCAGCATTTT. The chain employs TRBV9 and TRBJ1-5; 9 bases are shared with TRBD1. In germline, CDR1 is SGDLS, CDR2 YYNGEE. Trimming cost V 3 bases and J 7 bases; bases outside gene matches: 5. CDR3 length: 14 residues. Complete variable domain (other parts from reference TRBV9 and TRBJ1-5): DSGVTQTPKHLITATGQRVTLRCSPRSGDLSVYWYQQSLDQGLQFLIQYYNGEERAKGNILERFSAQQFPDLHSELNLSSLELGDSALYFCASSGGQGGQPQHFGDGTRLSIL.

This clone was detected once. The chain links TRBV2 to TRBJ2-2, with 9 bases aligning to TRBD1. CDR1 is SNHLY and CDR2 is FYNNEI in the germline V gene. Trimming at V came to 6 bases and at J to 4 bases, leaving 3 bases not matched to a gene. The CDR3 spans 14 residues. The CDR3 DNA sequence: TGTGCCAGCAGCCGGGACAGGGCCACCGGGGAGCTGTTTTTT. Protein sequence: CASSRDRATGELFF.

As DNA, the CDR3 is TGTGCCAGCACCGGACAGGGGGCCACAGATACGCAGTATTTT. This encodes CASTGQGATDTQYF. The rearrangement uses TRBV6-5 and TRBJ2-3, with 11 bases that match TRBD1. Trimming took 7 bases from V and 2 from J; bases not matched to a gene: 2. The CDR3 spans 14 residues. Germline CDR1 and CDR2: MNHEY and SVGAGI.

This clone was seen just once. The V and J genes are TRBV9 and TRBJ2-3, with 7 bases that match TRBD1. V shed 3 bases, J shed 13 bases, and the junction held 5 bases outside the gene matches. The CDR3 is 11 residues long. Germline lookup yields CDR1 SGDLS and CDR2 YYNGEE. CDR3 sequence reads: CASSARDRKYF. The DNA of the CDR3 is TGTGCCAGCAGCGCCAGGGACAGAAAGTATTTT.

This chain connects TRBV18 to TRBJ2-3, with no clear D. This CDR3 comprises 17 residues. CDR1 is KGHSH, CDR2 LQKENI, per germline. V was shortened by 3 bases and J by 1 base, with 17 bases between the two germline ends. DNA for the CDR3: TGTGCCAGCTCACCGTTTTGGGGTAGCCTGGGCACAGATACGCAGTATTTT. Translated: CASSPFWGSLGTDTQYF.